This T cell receptor beta chain was recovered during a study of cytomegalovirus exposure and HLA in healthy donors (dated by TCRdb to about 2017). About the full investigation: An earlier analysis of approximately 640 of the donors reported roughly 270 Gb of sequence data and 100 million to 140 million unique TCR beta sequences from approximately 180 million T cells. Approximately 300 gigabases of sequencing data and around 87 million unique TCR sequences were included in an early release covering about 700 HLA-typed donors. Of the roughly 410 genotyped donors, less than 90% were placed in the genetic ancestry cluster associated with self-reported Caucasian donors. The aim of the study was to test whether cataloging public T cell receptors could identify signatures of past pathogen exposure. Using immunosequencing, the study profiled T cell repertoires from 666 subjects and related those repertoires to cytomegalovirus serostatus. In addition to the first cohort of around 670 subjects, a separate validation cohort of over 90 different subjects was used. To predict cytomegalovirus infection status, the study combined high-throughput TCR immunosequencing, statistical association of individual TCRs with disease status, and machine learning. A later analysis re-analyzed previously published TCR beta repertoires from 666 donors and added high-resolution HLA genotyping to study TCR occurrence patterns. In the later analysis, no new phenotypic data were used to find candidate immune exposures; instead, reliance was placed on TCR beta sequences and their occurrence across donors. In an earlier analysis of 587 of the donors, high-throughput TCR beta sequencing was used to judge whether each TCR beta V gene segment behaved as functional or pseudogenic. Alongside the repertoire data, information on donor age, sex, ethnicity and CMV serostatus was compiled. A later genetic analysis took genome-wide SNP genotypes for about 65% of the 666 donors and used that subset as a discovery cohort. Every repertoire in the discovery cohort had been generated on one and the same sequencing platform. Both class I and class II loci were covered by HLA typing, at four-digit resolution. The number of donors typed differed by locus, with about 620-630 for A, B, C, DRB1 and DQB1, around 500 for DQA1, under 610 for DPA1, and approximately 470 for DPB1. About five DR-DQ haplotypes were handled as single units for association and clustering, since linkage in the cohort was strong. On average, roughly 240,000 unique TCR beta nucleotide sequences were sequenced per donor among 300 to 500 genotyped donors of the cohort, with roughly 18% of those sequences being non-productive.

From V the trimming removes 1 base and from J it removes 5 bases, while the gene matches leave 9 bases of the junction unaccounted for. Sequences SGHVS (CDR1) and FQNEAQ (CDR2) are obtained from the germline V gene. The CDR3 contains 17 residues, cysteine and phenylalanine counted. Only the CDR3 DNA stays, 51 bases, in frame from base 1. Concerning this clone itself: This clone's antigen is unknown. Qualities for individual bases were not recorded, and no much larger clone is one base off.

Libraries came from the immunoSEQ multiplex PCR assay. The multiplex PCR relied on a mix of 60 forward primers for TCR Vbeta segments and 13 reverse primers for TCR Jbeta segments. A multiplex PCR assay on genomic DNA amplified the CDR3 region of rearranged TCR beta genes. The Illumina HiSeq System was used to sequence the amplified TCR beta libraries as 87-base-pair reads. The source study handled its data this way. In a later analysis, some 80 million unique TCR beta chains were counted across the roughly 610 repertoires, and approximately 11 million of these chains were shared by at least two donors. Raw reads were error-corrected and collapsed into unique sequences by a nearest-neighbor algorithm in which closely related sequences were merged to remove PCR and sequencing errors. To assign V, D and J gene segments, CDR3 sequences were aligned to IMGT reference sequences. For a sequence to be retained, a match of at least six nucleotides to both a V gene segment and a J gene segment was required. A rearrangement was called productive if the CDR3 had no stop codons and remained in frame with V and J, and every other rearrangement was called non-productive. CDR3 was defined according to IMGT convention as the region running from the second conserved V-encoded cysteine to the conserved J-encoded phenylalanine. The earlier analysis of roughly 590 of the donors excluded sequences that lacked an unambiguous match to a single V gene segment. In an earlier analysis of approximately 500 of the donors, a V segment was called functional when productive rearrangements were above 56.7%, and segregating when the standard deviation between donors exceeded 5%. A statistical classification framework was built for diagnosing cytomegalovirus status from the catalog of TCR beta chain sequences. In a later analysis, V and J genes were assigned by comparing TCR nucleotide sequences against IMGT/GENE-DB human TR gene sequences. The TCRdist pipeline was used in a later analysis to assign CDR3 sequences and most-parsimonious VDJ recombination scenarios. A later analysis defined each TCR beta chain by its CDR3 amino acid sequence plus V-gene family, and excluded reads lacking a unique V-gene family. To address suspected cross-contamination and a sequencing artifact, a later analysis removed around 600 highly shared, low-generation-probability nucleotide sequences. A later analysis calculated a clonal expansion index for each public chain from normalized within-repertoire ranks of inferred template counts. A later analysis computed generation probabilities with a VDJ recombination model fitted to out-of-frame rearrangements, and checked the results against IGoR. In a later analysis, hypergeometric tests were used to score TCR-TCR, TCR-HLA and TCR-CMV co-occurrence, with a repertoire-size bias correction applied to TCR pairs. In a later analysis, false discovery rates were estimated by permuting HLA or CMV assignments 20 times. In a later analysis, co-occurring TCRs were grouped with DBSCAN, and TCRdist sequence similarity was added when clustering was performed within HLA-allele-positive subsets. For co-occurrence clustering, repertoires with fewer than 30,000 or more than 120,000 public chains were excluded, along with five repertoires with anomalous nucleotide sharing. TCRdb mirrors the immuneACCESS table, restricted to in-frame sequences. Some clones are absent from its copies; in checked studies, under half trace to an unresolved V gene, and the reason for the others is unknown. The DNA was the basis for D and trimming; V, J and clone size are from that table. Within this sample are about 150,000 clones, with about 80% of them counted one time only. The ten largest make up about 1.7% of the sample.

The cohort consisted of hundreds of healthy bone marrow donors. All cohort members were sampled while nominally healthy, although unrecorded immune exposures were likely present. The donor tested CMV seronegative, placing the donor among the roughly 400 seronegative members of the cohort. A peripheral blood sample was collected from each donor, and TCR beta sequencing was performed on peripheral blood mononuclear cells. The Qiagen DNeasy Blood Extraction Kit was used to extract genomic DNA from the blood cell samples. Findings and caveats that apply to the study as a whole: The 87-base-pair reads could not distinguish some IMGT-functional V segments, including TRBV6-2 and TRBV6-3, so those segments were excluded. A later analysis associated some 17,000 TCR beta sequences with specific HLA alleles at a false discovery rate of 0.05. HLA typing was unavailable for some donors at each locus, so association tests used only the typed subset. The presence/absence analyses assumed that sequencing depth was roughly uniform across donors, and that assumption may not be true. The study gave a list of more than 150 TCR beta chains associated with cytomegalovirus. In an earlier analysis of roughly 500 of the donors, most TCR beta V segments appeared in productive rearrangements about 87% or about 30% of the time, broadly matching IMGT annotations. In a later analysis, several top co-occurrence clusters were reported to appear linked to parvovirus B19, influenza, CMV and Epstein-Barr virus. A few of the identified cytomegalovirus-associated TCR beta chains were confirmed in vitro to be specific for cytomegalovirus antigens. CMV serostatus was the only immune exposure information available for the cohort. A later genetic analysis associated a missense DCLRE1C variant with V-gene and J-gene trimming of TCR beta chains, and an independent cohort replicated the association. Linkage disequilibrium might explain the correlated functional status among segregating V segments, but an unknown experimental factor could not be ruled out. In a later analysis, most CMV-associated TCR beta chains were found to appear HLA-restricted, with HLA associations seemingly driven largely by CMV exposure. The authors suggested that the approach could potentially be extended to other disease states and immunological phenotypes. A later genetic analysis reported fewer N-insertions in productive TCRs among donors in an Asian-associated ancestry cluster than the approximately 700-donor mean. The classifier was reported to diagnose cytomegalovirus status with high specificity and sensitivity in both the original and validation cohorts. Assigning TCR associations to individual alleles was difficult when HLA alleles, especially DR and DQ, strongly co-occurred. Across donors, most TCR sequences were observed very rarely, whereas some public TCRs were present in many individuals. A later analysis found that TCR association rates varied across HLA loci, with DRB1 alleles showing the most associated TCRs and HLA-C alleles the fewest. A further reported finding was that TCR beta sequences accurately predicted the HLA-A and HLA-B alleles for most subjects in the first cohort. In a later analysis, HLA-associated TCR beta chains were found to be more clonally expanded and to have lower generation probabilities than equally common non-associated chains. A group of highly shared sequence variants was considered likely to be a technical artifact of the sequencing pipeline. Seventeen rarely observed V segments, including chromosome 9 orphons, were excluded from the earlier analysis of some 590 of the donors because counts were too low. In this cohort, only TCR beta chains were sequenced, and detectable features were limited by the absence of alpha or paired-chain data.

This sequence was found in a woman aged 25 to 39 in good health and CMV-seronegative. Recombination linked TRBV7-8 to TRBJ2-1, with 9 middle bases fitting TRBD2. The sample comprised PBMCs. The CDR3 here reads CASSLVSLAGYDNEQFF. In nucleotide form, the sequence is TGTGCCAGCAGCTTAGTAAGCCTAGCGGGGTACGACAATGAGCAGTTCTTC.